The next 13 T cell receptor beta chains were all read from a single sample in a study of CD8 T cells in Susac syndrome. Random hexamers primed reverse transcription of about 0.5 to 1 ug RNA. TCRdb passed the immunoSEQ multiplex PCR reads through MiXCR, listing each CDR3 protein once. The repertoire includes more than 40,000 distinct CDR3 sequences, roughly 93% of them detected once, and more than 0.45% sits in the top ten. Sequencing was performed on CD8+ T cells from PBMCs. The receptors were sampled from a human donor in good health.

The rearrangement links TRBV6-6 to TRBJ2-1; the D is unclear. There are 13 residues in the CDR3. V was clipped by 6 bases and J by 10 bases, with 16 bases between them. Germline V CDR1 and CDR2: MNHNY, SVGAGI (reference sequence). The CDR3 nucleotides read TGTGCCAGCAGCCCTGGGATGGGGAAGGAGCAGTTCTTC. Residues: CASSPGMGKEQFF.

V usage is TRBV2 and J usage is TRBJ2-7, with 9 bases identical to TRBD1. Trimming took 1 base from V and 3 from J; bases not matched to a gene: 4. There are 15 residues in the CDR3. Germline assignment: CDR1 SNHLY and CDR2 FYNNEI. As DNA, the CDR3 is TGTGCCAGCAGTGAAGATCGGACAGGGGACTACGAGCAGTACTTC. Its protein is CASSEDRTGDYEQYF.

The V and J genes are TRBV7-9 and TRBJ2-1; TRBD2 matches 10 bases. The V and J ends lost 3 bases and 5 bases, in that order; junction bases with no gene match: 7. CDR3 length equals 16 residues. Per the germline V gene, CDR1 is SEHNR and CDR2 is FQNEAQ (reference sequence). The CDR3 DNA is TGTGCCAGCAGCTTCGTAGCGGGAGGACCCAACAATGAGCAGTTCTTC. This codes for CASSFVAGGPNNEQFF. Together with reference TRBV7-9 and TRBJ2-1, the CDR3 gives the full variable domain: DTGVSQNPRHKITKRGQNVTFRCDPISEHNRLYWYRQTLGQGPEFLTYFQNEAQLEKSRLLSDRFSAERPKGSFSTLEIQRTEQGDSAMYLCASSFVAGGPNNEQFFGPGTRLTVL.

The J gene is TRBJ2-2, the V gene TRBV5-6, with D unresolved. The CDR3 spans 13 residues. Germline CDR1 and CDR2: SGHDT and YYEEEE. The V and J ends lost 5 bases and 1 base respectively, with 6 bases between them. The chain's CDR3 is CASRKLNTGELFF. The CDR3 DNA reads as TGTGCCAGCAGAAAGTTGAACACCGGGGAGCTGTTTTTT.

The chain is built from TRBV4-1 and TRBJ1-2, with D uncertain. Germline V gene sequence: CDR1 MGHRA, CDR2 YSYEKL. V lost 5 bases and J lost 8, with 21 bases in between. This CDR3 is 15 amino acids long. This chain's CDR3 is CASSSGPQGFMGYTF. CDR3 nucleotide sequence: TGCGCCAGCAGCTCCGGCCCCCAAGGGTTTATGGGCTACACCTTC.

This chain joins TRBV18 and TRBJ1-1, with D unclear. The V end lost 1 base, the J end lost 0 bases, and 6 bases lay between the germline ends. The CDR3 is 14 residues long. Germline V lookup: CDR1 KGHSH, CDR2 LQKENI. CDR3 protein: CASSPRQLNTEAFF. CDR3 nucleotides: TGTGCCAGCTCACCACGGCAATTGAACACTGAAGCTTTCTTT. Full variable domain (outside the CDR3, taken from reference TRBV18 and TRBJ1-1): NAGVMQNPRHLVRRRGQEARLRCSPMKGHSHVYWYRQLPEEGLKFMVYLQKENIIDESGMPKERFSAEFPKEGPSILRIQQVVRGDSAAYFCASSPRQLNTEAFFGQGTRLTVV.

The rearrangement joins TRBV7-6 to TRBJ2-1; 7 nucleotides match TRBD2. The junction had 3 bases not matched to a gene; V was cut back by 4 bases and J by 0 bases. Germline V CDR1 and CDR2: SGHVS, FNYEAQ. The length of the CDR3 is 15 residues. The CDR3 loop reads CASSWGGSSYNEQFF. The CDR3 DNA is TGTGCCAGCAGCTGGGGCGGGAGCTCCTACAATGAGCAGTTCTTC.

The CDR3 is CASHLGWETQYF. The CDR3 nucleotides read TGTGCCAGCCACCTGGGTTGGGAGACCCAGTACTTC. The chain recombines TRBV6-1 with TRBJ2-5; D remains unclear. V was cut by 8 bases and J by 5 bases, with 12 bases left in between. Germline CDR1 MNHNS, CDR2 SASEGT. The CDR3 spans 12 residues.

V gene TRBV7-9 combines with J gene TRBJ2-2; unclear D gene. The CDR3 runs 16 residues. Trimming cost V 0 bases and J 6 bases, with 14 bases left between them. Germline CDR1 reads SEHNR; CDR2 reads FQNEAQ (reference sequence). The CDR3 here is CASSLAPSFNAGELFF. CDR3 nucleotides: TGTGCCAGCAGCTTAGCCCCGTCCTTTAACGCCGGGGAGCTGTTTTTT.

The rearrangement links TRBV30 to TRBJ2-1, with 10 positions matching TRBD2. This CDR3 comprises 15 residues. Trimming cost V 4 bases and J 6 bases; bases outside gene matches: 9. Germline CDR1 GTSNPN, CDR2 SVGIG (reference sequence). In DNA form, the CDR3 reads TGTGCCTGGACCAGAGGACTAGCGGCTATCAATGAGCAGTTCTTC. This codes for CAWTRGLAAINEQFF.

The rearrangement uses TRBV29-1 and TRBJ2-5, with no clear D. Germline V gene lookup returns CDR1 SQVTM and CDR2 ANQGSEA. V was cut by 0 bases and J by 8 bases, with 10 bases left in between. This CDR3 is 12 amino acids long. In nucleotides, the CDR3 is TGCAGCGTTGAAGAACCAGAGCGCACCCAGTACTTC. Its protein product is CSVEEPERTQYF.

The chain links TRBV4-2 to TRBJ2-7; 7 bases are shared with TRBD1. The CDR3 sequence is 15 residues long. V was pared by 0 bases and J by 5 bases, with 7 bases of the junction left unmatched. CDR1 is LGHNA, CDR2 YNFKEQ, per germline. The CDR3 DNA reads as TGTGCCAGCAGCCAAGATCAGGGGGAGATAAACGAGCAGTACTTC. This translates into CASSQDQGEINEQYF.

The CDR3 DNA reads TGTGCCAGCAGCCACCCCGGGACAGGCCTTCTCTGGCAGTACTTC. This codes for CASSHPGTGLLWQYF. The chain recombines TRBV3-1 with TRBJ2-7; the match to TRBD1 covers 8 bases. Germline V gene sequence: CDR1 LGHDT, CDR2 YNNKEL (reference sequence). The CDR3 is made up of 15 amino acids. V was clipped by 3 bases and J by 9 bases; unmatched bases: 13.